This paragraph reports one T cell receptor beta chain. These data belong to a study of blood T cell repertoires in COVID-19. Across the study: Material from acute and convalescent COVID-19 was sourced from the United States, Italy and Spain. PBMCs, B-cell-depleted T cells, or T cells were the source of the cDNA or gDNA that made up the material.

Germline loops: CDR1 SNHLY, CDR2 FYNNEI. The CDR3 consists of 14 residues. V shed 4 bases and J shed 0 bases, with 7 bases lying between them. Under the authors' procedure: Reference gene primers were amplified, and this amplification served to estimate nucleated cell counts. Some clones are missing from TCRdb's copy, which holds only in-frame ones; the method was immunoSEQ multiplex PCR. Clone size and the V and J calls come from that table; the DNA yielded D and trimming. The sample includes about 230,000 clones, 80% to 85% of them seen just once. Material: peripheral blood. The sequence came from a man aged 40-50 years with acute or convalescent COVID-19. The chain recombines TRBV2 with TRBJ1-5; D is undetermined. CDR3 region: CASSAGVSNQPQHF. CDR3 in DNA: TGTGCCAGCAGTGCCGGGGTTAGCAATCAGCCCCAGCATTTT. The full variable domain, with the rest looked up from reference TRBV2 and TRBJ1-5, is EPEVTQTPSHQVTQMGQEVILRCVPISNHLYFYWYRQILGQKVEFLVSFYNNEISEKSEIFDDQFSVERPDGSNFTLKIRSTKLEDSAMYFCASSAGVSNQPQHFGDGTRLSIL.